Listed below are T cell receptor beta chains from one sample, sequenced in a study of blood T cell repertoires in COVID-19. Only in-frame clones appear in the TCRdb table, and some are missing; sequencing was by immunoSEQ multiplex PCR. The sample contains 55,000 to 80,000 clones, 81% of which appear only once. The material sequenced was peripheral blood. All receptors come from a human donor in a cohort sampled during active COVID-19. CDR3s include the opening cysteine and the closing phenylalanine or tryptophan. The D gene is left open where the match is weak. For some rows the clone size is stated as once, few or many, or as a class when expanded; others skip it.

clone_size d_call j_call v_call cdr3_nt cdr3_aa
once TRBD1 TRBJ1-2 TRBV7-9 TGTGCCAGCAGCCACAGCGACAGGGCGGATGGCTACACCTTC CASSHSDRADGYTF
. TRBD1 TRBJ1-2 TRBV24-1 TGTGCCACCAGTGGGTCCGACAGGGGTAGGAATGGCTACACCTTC CATSGSDRGRNGYTF
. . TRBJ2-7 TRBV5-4 TGTGCCAGCAGCTTGGGTGTCGGGAGCTCCTACGAGCAGTACTTC CASSLGVGSSYEQYF
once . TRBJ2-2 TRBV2 TGTGCCAGCAGGGAATACGGGACAACGAACACCGGGGAGCTGTTTTTT CASREYGTTNTGELFF
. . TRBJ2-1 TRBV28 TGTGCCAGCAGTGGATGGGGCGAGCAGTTCTTC CASSGWGEQFF
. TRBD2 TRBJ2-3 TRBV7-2 TGTGCCAGCAGTCGGGACTATAGAAGCACAGATACGCAGTATTTT CASSRDYRSTDTQYF
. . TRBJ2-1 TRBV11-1 TGTGCCAGCAGCCACGACAGAAACAATGAGCAGTTCTTC CASSHDRNNEQFF
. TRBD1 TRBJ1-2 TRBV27 TGTGCCAGCAGTTCGCTCACAGGGGGCCCTAACTATGGCTACACCTTC CASSSLTGGPNYGYTF
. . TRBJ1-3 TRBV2 TGTGCCAGTAAATCTGGAAACACCATATATTTT CASKSGNTIYF
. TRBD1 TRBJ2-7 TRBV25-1 TGTGCCAGCAGCAAGACAGGGGTCGACGAGCAGTACTTC CASSKTGVDEQYF
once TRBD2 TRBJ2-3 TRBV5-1 TGCGCCAGCAGGCGGGAGCTCGGGGATACGCAGTATTTT CASRRELGDTQYF
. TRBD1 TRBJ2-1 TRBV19 TGTGCCAGTAGTATCCCCGGGACAGGTACATACCGAAGCTCCTACAATGAGCAGTTCTTC CASSIPGTGTYRSSYNEQFF
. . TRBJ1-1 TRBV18 TGTGCCAGCTCACCCCCGGGGGTGTCCCAAATGAACACTGAAGCTTTCTTT CASSPPGVSQMNTEAFF
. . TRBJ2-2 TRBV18 TGTGCCAGCTCACCAGCAGGGGTTCGGACCGGGGAGCTGTTTTTT CASSPAGVRTGELFF
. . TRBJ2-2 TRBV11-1 TGTGCCAGCAGCCCATTCAGGCGGGAGCTGTTTTTT CASSPFRRELFF
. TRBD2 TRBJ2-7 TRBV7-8 TGTGCCAGCAGCTTAGTTGGTAGCGGGAGGAGCTACGAGCAGTACTTC CASSLVGSGRSYEQYF
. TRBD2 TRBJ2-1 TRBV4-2 TGTGCCAGCAGCCAAGTAGATGGGGGGGGGTCCTACAATGAGCAGTTCTTC CASSQVDGGGSYNEQFF
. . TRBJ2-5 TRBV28 TGTGCCAGCAGTTTCCCCCGGGACATACGAGGGGAGACCCAGTACTTC CASSFPRDIRGETQYF
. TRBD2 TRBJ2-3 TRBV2 TGTGCCAGCAGCGAGGGACTAGCGGACTTCACAGATACGCAGTATTTT CASSEGLADFTDTQYF
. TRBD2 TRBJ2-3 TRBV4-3 TGCGCCAGCAGCCAAGATGTACTAGCGGGAGACGATACGCAGTATTTT CASSQDVLAGDDTQYF
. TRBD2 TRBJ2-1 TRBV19 TGTGCCAGTAAGGCGGGGGTCAATGAGCAGTTCTTC CASKAGVNEQFF
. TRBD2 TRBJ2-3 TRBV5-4 TGTGCCAGCAGCTTGGGACTAGCGGGAGCGGGCACAGATACGCAGTATTTT CASSLGLAGAGTDTQYF
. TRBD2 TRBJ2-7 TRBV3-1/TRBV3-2 TGTGCCAGCAAGGCGGGAGGGCCCTTCCCCCCCTACGAGCAGTACTTC CASKAGGPFPPYEQYF
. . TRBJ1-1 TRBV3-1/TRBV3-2 TGTGCCAGCAGCCAAGATAGGGGAAACACTGAAGCTTTCTTT CASSQDRGNTEAFF
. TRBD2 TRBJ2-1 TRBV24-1 TGTGCCACCAGTGAGACCGGGACTAGCCTATACAATGAGCAGTTCTTC CATSETGTSLYNEQFF
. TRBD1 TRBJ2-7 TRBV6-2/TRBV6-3 TGTGCCAGCAGTTACGGGGGACAGTACGAGCAGTACTTC CASSYGGQYEQYF
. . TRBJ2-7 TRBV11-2 TGTGCCAGCAGCCCGATCCCCTCGAGGGAGCAGTACTTC CASSPIPSREQYF
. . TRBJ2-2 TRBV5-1 TGCGCCAGCAGACGGGGTCAAGGCCACACCGGGGAGCTGTTTTTT CASRRGQGHTGELFF
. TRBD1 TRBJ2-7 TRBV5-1 TGCGCCAGCAGCCTGAGGGGGCCCCCGTACCAGCAGTACTTC CASSLRGPPYQQYF
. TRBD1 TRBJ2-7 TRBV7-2 TGTGCCAGCAGCCCCCAGACAGGGAGCTACGAGCAGTACTTC CASSPQTGSYEQYF
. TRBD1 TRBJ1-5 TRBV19 TGTGCCAGTAGTCAGGGACAGCCTTTTAGCAATCAGCCCCAGCATTTT CASSQGQPFSNQPQHF
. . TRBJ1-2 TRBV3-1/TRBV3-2 TGTGCCAGCAGCCCGCAGGGGAACGTAGACTATGGCTACACCTTC CASSPQGNVDYGYTF
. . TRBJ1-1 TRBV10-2 TGCGCCAGCAGTGAGGCGGGGCCCGTGAACACTGAAGCTTTCTTT CASSEAGPVNTEAFF
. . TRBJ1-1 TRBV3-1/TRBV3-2 TGTGCCAGCAGCCTACAGGGTGAGTGGACTGAAGCTTTCTTT CASSLQGEWTEAFF
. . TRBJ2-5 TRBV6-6 TGTGCCAGCAGTTCCCCCCCCGTGGCCGAGACCCAGTACTTC CASSSPPVAETQYF
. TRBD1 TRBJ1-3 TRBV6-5 TGTGCTTCCCGGGACAGGGGTAAAAACACCATATATTTT CASRDRGKNTIYF
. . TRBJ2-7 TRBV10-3 TGTGCCATCAGTGAGCAGGGGCTCTACGAGCAGTACTTC CAISEQGLYEQYF
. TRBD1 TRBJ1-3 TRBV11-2 TGTGCCAGCAGCTTGGTGGACAGGGGAAACACCATATATTTT CASSLVDRGNTIYF
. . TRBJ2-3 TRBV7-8 TGTGCCAGGTCTAGGGGGTCGGGCGGAGCGCGTTTTTTAGATACGCAGTATTTT CARSRGSGGARFLDTQYF
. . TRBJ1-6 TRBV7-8 TGTGCCAGCAGCTTCCTGAATTCACCCCTCCACTTT CASSFLNSPLHF
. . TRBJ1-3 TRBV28 TGTGCCAGCTCCAAGAGGGGGGGAGGAAACACCATATATTTT CASSKRGGGNTIYF
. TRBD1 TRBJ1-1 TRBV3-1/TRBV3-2 TGTGCCAGCAGCCAAAGGACAGGAACGAACACTGAAGCTTTCTTT CASSQRTGTNTEAFF
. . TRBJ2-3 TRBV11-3 TGTGCCAGCAGCCGAGAACCAAATACGCAGTATTTT CASSREPNTQYF
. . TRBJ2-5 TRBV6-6 TGTGCCAGCAGTCCCTCGAGGGCCGGCTCAGAGACCCAGTACTTC CASSPSRAGSETQYF
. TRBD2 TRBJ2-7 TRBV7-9 TGTGCCAGCAGCCCCGGACTAGTTCAAGACGAGCAGTACTTC CASSPGLVQDEQYF
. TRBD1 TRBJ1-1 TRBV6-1 TGTGCCAGCAGTGAGTATAACAGGGGTTTGAACACTGAAGCTTTCTTT CASSEYNRGLNTEAFF